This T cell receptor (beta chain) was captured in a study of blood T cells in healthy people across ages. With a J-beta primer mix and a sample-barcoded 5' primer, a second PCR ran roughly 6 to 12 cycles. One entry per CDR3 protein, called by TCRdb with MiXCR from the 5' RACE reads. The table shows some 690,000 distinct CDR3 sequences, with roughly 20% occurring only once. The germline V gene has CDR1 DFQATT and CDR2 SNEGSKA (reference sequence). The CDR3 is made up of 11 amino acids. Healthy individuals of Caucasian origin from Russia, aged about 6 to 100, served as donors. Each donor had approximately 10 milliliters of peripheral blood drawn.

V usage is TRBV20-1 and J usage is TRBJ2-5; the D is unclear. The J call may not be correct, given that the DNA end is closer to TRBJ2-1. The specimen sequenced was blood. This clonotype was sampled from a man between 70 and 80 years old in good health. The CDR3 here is CSADLYGEQFF. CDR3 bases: TGCAGTGCGGATCTGTACGGGGAGCAGTTCTTC.